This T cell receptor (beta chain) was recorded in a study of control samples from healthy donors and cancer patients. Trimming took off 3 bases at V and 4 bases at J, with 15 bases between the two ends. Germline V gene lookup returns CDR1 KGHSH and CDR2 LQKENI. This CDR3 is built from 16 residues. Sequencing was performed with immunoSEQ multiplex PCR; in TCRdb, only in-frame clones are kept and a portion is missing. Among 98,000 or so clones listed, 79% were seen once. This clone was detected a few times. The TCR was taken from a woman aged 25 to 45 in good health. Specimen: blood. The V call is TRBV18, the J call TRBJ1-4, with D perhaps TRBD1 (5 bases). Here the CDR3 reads CASSPQLGGINEKLFF. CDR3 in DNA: TGTGCCAGCTCACCCCAACTCGGGGGGATTAATGAAAAACTGTTTTTT.